One sample yielded the 26 T cell receptor beta chains listed below, sequenced in a study of T cells in Graves' hyperthyroidism and ophthalmopathy. Amplified regions were TCR beta CDR3 sequences from RNA transcripts. The TCR CDR3 first-round RT-PCR relied on the HTBI primer set. In TCRdb, the multiplex PCR reads were re-called with MiXCR into one record per CDR3 protein. The table has some 350,000 distinct CDR3 sequences, roughly an eighth seen once; the top ten hold around 32%. What was sequenced was blood. Receptors were obtained from a woman aged 40 to 49 with Graves' ophthalmopathy.

The genes are TRBV30 and TRBJ2-7, with D unresolved. Trimming shortened V by 2 bases and J by 2 bases, and 7 bases separated the two germline ends. Germline V gene sequence: CDR1 GTSNPN, CDR2 SVGIG (reference sequence). There are 12 residues in the CDR3. The CDR3: CAWSKGPYEQYF. The CDR3 nucleotides are TGTGCCTGGAGTAAAGGGCCCTACGAGCAGTACTTC.

The chain is built from TRBV7-2 and TRBJ1-6; weak D call: TRBD1 (6 bases). Between the trimmed V and J ends, which lost 1 base and 3 bases, there was a span of 16 bases. Germline V lookup: CDR1 SGHTA, CDR2 FQGNSA. There are 18 residues in the CDR3. CDR3 amino acids: CASSLGLGGILYNSPLHF. The DNA of the CDR3 is TGTGCCAGCAGCTTAGGTTTAGGGGGTATCCTCTATAATTCACCCCTCCACTTT.

This clonotype was detected only a few times. The CDR3 bases are TGTGCCAGTAGTTTGTGGACAGTCAATGAGCAGTTCTTC. Protein sequence: CASSLWTVNEQFF. This rearrangement joins TRBV19 to TRBJ2-1; tentative D call: TRBD1 (6 bases). The CDR3 has 13 amino acids. V was clipped by 5 bases and J by 6 bases, with 11 bases between them. Germline assignment: CDR1 LNHDA and CDR2 SQIVND (reference sequence).

The J gene is TRBJ1-4, the V gene TRBV19, with TRBD1 identical over 7 bases. The CDR3 length is 18 residues. The V and J ends lost 9 bases and 0 bases, in that order; junction bases with no gene match: 16. In germline, CDR1 is LNHDA, CDR2 SQIVND (reference sequence). The CDR3 here is CASRGQREGWATNEKLFF. CDR3 nucleotides: TGTGCCAGCCGGGGACAGAGGGAAGGTTGGGCAACTAATGAAAAACTGTTTTTT.

This clonotype was recorded many times. The chain carries TRBV6-1 and TRBJ2-7, with TRBD2 as a possible D gene (5 bases). Trimming took off 4 bases at V and 4 bases at J, with 17 bases between the two ends. Germline V gives CDR1 MNHNS, CDR2 SASEGT. The CDR3 spans 15 residues. DNA of the CDR3: TGTGCCAGCAGTGGATTGTCCGGCGGGCTATACGAGCAGTACTTC. This translates into CASSGLSGGLYEQYF.

This clonotype was detected many times. The rearrangement joins TRBV7-8 to TRBJ2-3; D gene unclear. Germline V lookup: CDR1 SGHVS, CDR2 FQNEAQ. Between the trimmed V and J ends, which lost 3 bases and 0 bases, there was a span of 13 bases. The CDR3 has 16 residues. The CDR3 loop is CASSFIASRSTDTQYF. CDR3 sequence (DNA): TGTGCCAGCAGCTTTATAGCTAGTAGGAGCACAGATACGCAGTATTTT.

Ten or more counts support this clonotype. The chain couples TRBV6-1 to TRBJ1-3, with unresolved D. V lost 7 bases, J lost 4 bases, and 20 bases lay in between. This CDR3 has 16 residues. Looked up from germline, CDR1 is MNHNS and CDR2 is SASEGT. The CDR3, as DNA: TGTGCCAGCACCGATCTCCACGGAGGATCAGGAAACACCATATATTTT. Its translation is CASTDLHGGSGNTIYF.

This clonotype was counted ten times or more. V and J are TRBV4-1 and TRBJ2-3; a weak D match, TRBD1 (5 bases). V was shortened by 2 bases and J by 3 bases, with 6 bases between the two germline ends. CDR1 and CDR2 from the germline V gene are MGHRA and YSYEKL. The length of the CDR3 is 13 residues. For the CDR3, the DNA is TGCGCCAGCAGCCAACAGGGAACAGATACGCAGTATTTT. Translated: CASSQQGTDTQYF.

Ten or more counts support this clonotype. V usage is TRBV19 and J usage is TRBJ2-7; D gene uncertain. The CDR3 is made up of 13 amino acids. Germline CDR1 and CDR2: LNHDA and SQIVND (reference sequence). V lost 2 bases, J lost 6 bases, and 11 bases lay in between. As DNA, the CDR3 is TGTGCCAGTAGTATAAACAGAAATGTCGAGCAGTACTTC. Translation gives CASSINRNVEQYF.

This clonotype came up many times. The chain combines TRBV20-1 with TRBJ2-2; TRBD1 or TRBD2 may be the D gene (7 bases each). The CDR3 loop spans 16 amino acids. Trimming removed 0 bases at V and 6 bases at J, with 17 bases between. CDR1 and CDR2 from the germline V gene are DFQATT and SNEGSKA (reference sequence). Here the CDR3 reads CSARDPDREGSGELFF. In DNA form, the CDR3 reads TGCAGTGCTAGAGATCCTGACAGGGAGGGCTCCGGGGAGCTGTTTTTT.

As concerns this clonotype: Germline and junction disagree at one end, which may indicate a read error. The chain joins TRBV6-1 to TRBJ2-1; maybe TRBD2 (6 bases). This CDR3 has 13 amino acids. Germline CDR1 and CDR2: MNHNS and SASEGT. This CDR3 reads CASSPGTYNEQLF. In DNA form, the CDR3 reads TGTGCCAGCAGTCCTGGGACTTACAATGAGCAGCTCTTC.

This clonotype was picked up a small number of times. This chain joins TRBV6-1 and TRBJ1-6, with 9 bases fitting TRBD1. The length of the CDR3 is 18 residues. The V gene's germline CDR1 is MNHNS and CDR2 SASEGT. After removal of 8 bases from V and 5 bases from J, the junction contained 16 bases not matched to a gene. In nucleotides, the CDR3 is TGTGCCAGCTCCCGGTCGGGACAGGGCAGGAGGGATAATTCACCCCTCCACTTT. Encoded protein: CASSRSGQGRRDNSPLHF.

The V gene is TRBV29-1, the J gene TRBJ2-2, with D uncertain. This CDR3 has 13 residues. With 2 bases removed from V and 1 base from J, the gap between germline ends came to 5 bases. The V gene's germline CDR1 is SQVTM and CDR2 ANQGSEA. In DNA, the CDR3 is TGCAGCGTTGAAAGAGTGAACACCGGGGAGCTGTTTTTT. Amino acids: CSVERVNTGELFF.

This clonotype was counted ten times or more. The V gene is TRBV11-2, the J gene TRBJ2-5; possible D gene TRBD2, 7 bases. Germline values: CDR1 SGHAT, CDR2 FQNNGV. V lost 1 base and J 7 bases, leaving 19 bases between the germline ends. There are 16 residues in the CDR3. CDR3 sequence (DNA): TGTGCCAGCAGCTTAGTTCCGGGTAGGGGGGGAGGGACCCAGTACTTC. It yields the protein CASSLVPGRGGGTQYF.

This rearrangement joins TRBV7-9 to TRBJ2-7; TRBD1 matches at 12 bases. V lost 6 bases and J lost 6; bases outside the gene matches: 9. CDR1 and CDR2 (germline): SEHNR, FQNEAQ (reference sequence). CDR3 length: 15 residues. The CDR3 sequence is CASRGTGTGGFEQYF. Written as DNA, the CDR3 is TGTGCCAGCAGGGGTACCGGGACAGGGGGCTTCGAGCAGTACTTC.

The rearrangement links TRBV5-1 to TRBJ1-1, with a possible D match to TRBD1 (5 bases). V lost 2 bases and J lost 5, with 16 bases in between. Looked up from germline, CDR1 is SGHRS and CDR2 is YFSETQ. This CDR3 has 15 residues. The CDR3 sequence is CASSFLGGLGTEAFF. As DNA, the CDR3 is TGCGCCAGCAGCTTTTTGGGGGGGTTGGGAACTGAAGCTTTCTTT.

Many counts were recorded for this clonotype. The CDR3 spells CASSFGRRDAKNIQYF. CDR3 nucleotides: TGTGCCAGCAGTTTTGGCCGCCGAGACGCCAAAAACATTCAGTACTTC. The rearrangement links TRBV12-3 or TRBV12-4 to TRBJ2-4; D ambiguous. Trimming took 3 bases from V and 1 from J, leaving 13 bases between them. The CDR3 runs to 16 residues.

In its sample, this clonotype was seen a few times. Just one base apart from a much larger clone, this may be a read error. The chain joins TRBV28 to TRBJ2-5, with D possibly being TRBD2 (6 bases). This CDR3 is built from 11 residues. Germline lookup yields CDR1 MDHEN and CDR2 SYDVKM. Trimming removed 11 bases at V and 7 bases at J, with 14 bases between. The CDR3 DNA is TGTGCCGGCGTCGGGAGTCGGACCCAGTACTTC. It yields the protein CAGVGSRTQYF.

CDR3 region: CASMIQRGEQFF. In DNA form, the CDR3 reads TGTGCCAGCATGATCCAGAGGGGTGAGCAGTTCTTC. The chain carries TRBV6-1 and TRBJ2-1; the D gene could be TRBD1 or TRBD2 (5 bases each). The germline V gene encodes CDR1 MNHNS and CDR2 SASEGT. This CDR3 is built from 12 residues. V was clipped by 7 bases and J by 9 bases, with 13 bases between them.

The rearrangement uses TRBV18 and TRBJ1-2, with TRBD1 identical over 12 bases. Trimming cost V 6 bases and J 8 bases; bases outside gene matches: 13. This CDR3 spans 16 amino acids. The germline V gene has CDR1 KGHSH and CDR2 LQKENI. CDR3 amino acids: CASSSSVGQGAGGYTF. CDR3 bases: TGTGCCAGCTCGTCCTCCGTGGGACAGGGGGCCGGGGGCTACACCTTC.

The rearrangement uses TRBV7-9 and TRBJ2-5, with D possibly being TRBD2 (6 bases). The ends were cut back, 6 bases at V and 5 bases at J, with 16 bases in the middle. This CDR3 spans 14 amino acids. Germline V lookup: CDR1 SEHNR, CDR2 FQNEAQ (reference sequence). CDR3 bases: TGTGCCAGCAGACGGGGACTCCCTCGGGAGACCCAGTACTTC. The encoded protein is CASRRGLPRETQYF. Full variable domain (remainder filled in from reference TRBV7-9 and TRBJ2-5): DTGVSQNPRHKITKRGQNVTFRCDPISEHNRLYWYRQTLGQGPEFLTYFQNEAQLEKSRLLSDRFSAERPKGSFSTLEIQRTEQGDSAMYLCASRRGLPRETQYFGPGTRLLVL.

This clonotype was detected only a few times. This chain uses TRBV5-1 with TRBJ1-6, with D perhaps matching TRBD1 (6 bases). Trimming cost V 4 bases and J 7 bases, with 21 bases left between them. The V gene's germline CDR1 is SGHRS and CDR2 YFSETQ. The CDR3 consists of 17 residues. The CDR3 nucleotides read TGCGCCAGCAGCCCCCAACCTACAGGGTCACCGAATTCACCCCTCCACTTT. Amino acids: CASSPQPTGSPNSPLHF. Variable domain in full (rest from reference TRBV5-1 and TRBJ1-6): KAGVTQTPRYLIKTRGQQVTLSCSPISGHRSVSWYQQTPGQGLQFLFEYFSETQRNKGNFPGRFSGRQFSNSRSEMNVSTLELGDSALYLCASSPQPTGSPNSPLHFGNGTRLTVT.

The sample holds a few counts of this clonotype. This chain joins TRBV27 and TRBJ2-3, with 11 positions matching TRBD2. Germline V gene lookup returns CDR1 MNHEY and CDR2 SMNVEV (reference sequence). V shed 5 bases and J 2 bases; nucleotides not matched to a gene: 15. This CDR3 comprises 19 residues. The CDR3 DNA reads TGTGCCAGCAGTCCGAAGGCGCTAGCGGGGGGATATACCACAGATACGCAGTATTTT. It is translated as CASSPKALAGGYTTDTQYF.

This clonotype was detected many times. CDR3 protein: CASSVPPYGYTF. The CDR3 bases are TGTGCCAGCAGTGTTCCCCCCTATGGCTACACCTTC. The chain employs TRBV28 and TRBJ1-2; D not resolved. The CDR3 runs 12 residues. V lost 5 bases and J 4 bases, leaving 8 bases between the germline ends. The germline V gene has CDR1 MDHEN and CDR2 SYDVKM.

This clonotype appeared many times. The chain uses TRBV6-1 and TRBJ1-6; 7 bases align to TRBD1. The germline gives CDR1 MNHNS, CDR2 SASEGT. The CDR3 extends over 14 amino acids. J lost 9 bases, V lost 5 bases, and 7 bases had no gene match. DNA of the CDR3: TGTGCCAGCAGTCAAACAGGGGACGGTTCACCCCTCCACTTT. Its protein is CASSQTGDGSPLHF.

This clonotype appeared many times. The V and J genes are TRBV14 and TRBJ2-3; tentative D call: TRBD1 (5 bases). Trimming took off 6 bases at V and 1 base at J, with 8 bases between the two ends. The CDR3 loop spans 13 amino acids. The germline V gene has CDR1 SGHDN and CDR2 FVKESK. The CDR3 region is CASRQGGTDTQYF. For the CDR3, the DNA is TGTGCCAGCAGGCAGGGCGGCACAGATACGCAGTATTTT.